The present TCR beta chain was sequenced within a study of beta chain features in type 1 diabetes. Every isolated RNA sample was fully reverse transcribed, so sequencing captured expressed TCRB transcripts. The assay was immunoSEQ multiplex PCR, and TCRdb's table has in-frame clones only and misses some. The sample shows some 190,000 clones, under 9.5% of them seen only once. Notes on the study in general: Patients with type 1 diabetes carried fewer insertions and had more deletions at their VDJ junctions. TCRB CDR3 length was moderately but significantly reduced in all four CD4+ subsets of Type 1 diabetes patients. A cDNA-based sequencing approach could over-represent cells with high TCR expression. For TCRB rearrangement, an influence of HLA type remained unresolved here.

A few counts support this clone. Its antigen is undetermined. Germline V gene lookup returns CDR1 MRHNA and CDR2 SNTAGT. The CDR3 runs to 13 residues. Deletions cut 0 bases from V and 3 bases from J, with 6 bases between. Cell sorting via CD45RO/CCR7/CD25/CD127/CD95/CD27 was performed to obtain CD4+ naive, central memory, regulatory and stem cell-like memory cells. The sequence came from a man aged 18 to 29 with type 1 diabetes. The gene calls are TRBV6-4 and TRBJ2-7; the D gene is possibly TRBD1 (5 bases). Sample: central memory CD4+ T cells from blood. CDR3 amino acids: CASSDSTVYEQYF. The CDR3 DNA is TGTGCCAGCAGTGACTCGACAGTCTACGAGCAGTACTTC.